The subject of this entry is one T cell receptor beta chain. The protocol was immunoSEQ multiplex PCR, while the TCRdb copy is restricted to in-frame clones and leaves out a portion. Of tens of thousands of clones detected, about 93% appear once; the ten largest clones hold about 11%. The sample comes from a study of OX40 agonist ivuxolimab in advanced cancers. This CDR3 is 15 amino acids long. Germline V CDR1 and CDR2: MNHEY, SMNVEV (reference sequence). The junction had 11 bases not matched to a gene; V was cut back by 6 bases and J by 5 bases. V and J are TRBV27 and TRBJ2-3; 7 nucleotides agree with TRBD2. The sequence came from an adult with an advanced solid tumor such as melanoma, head and neck, liver or kidney cancer. The sequences come from CD4+ or CD8+ T cells sorted from blood, collected in a trial of the OX40 agonist ivuxolimab. The CDR3 region has the DNA TGTGCCAGCAGCCCCGGACTAGGAGTGGGAGATACGCAGTATTTT. Its protein product is CASSPGLGVGDTQYF.